The clone carrying this T cell receptor (beta chain) was seen once. Germline V gene lookup returns CDR1 SGHTA and CDR2 FQGTGA. V was pared by 3 bases and J by 0 bases, with 3 bases between. CDR3 length: 13 amino acids. The data stem from a study of shared T cell receptors in the human thymus. Profiling relied on immunoSEQ multiplex PCR, and the TCRdb table lists in-frame clones only, not all of them. The sample yields 72,000 or so clones, roughly 96% seen once. The clonotype comes from a human donor. The V and J genes are TRBV7-3 and TRBJ1-3; D is undetermined. The sequenced material came from thymocytes. The CDR3 nucleotides read TGTGCCAGCAGCTTTGGCTCTGGAAACACCATATATTTT. Protein: CASSFGSGNTIYF.